This T cell receptor (beta chain) was observed in a study of T cells in Graves' hyperthyroidism and ophthalmopathy (dated by TCRdb to about 2019). At the level of the whole study: Peripheral blood samples were taken at the time of initial diagnosis, prior to any treatment. The paper reports TCR Vbeta CDR3 sequencing of some 140 peripheral blood samples: 43 ophthalmopathy, about 75 hyperthyroidism and 17 progressor patients. After sampling, hyperthyroidism patients received methimazole starting at 30 mg daily, and ophthalmopathy patients received high-dose intravenous methylprednisolone. In more than 5 Graves' hyperthyroidism patients, the study also compared T-cell repertoires from thyroid tissue with T-cell repertoires from blood. The 100 or so discovery patients were randomly divided into training and test sets at a 7:3 ratio. Prospective prediction of ophthalmopathy was tested in an independent validation cohort consisting of some 18 hyperthyroidism patients and over 15 patients who later progressed to ophthalmopathy. To identify TCR V-J signatures that set the groups apart, the researchers used a discovery cohort of more than 95 patients, made up of 43 with Graves' ophthalmopathy and 57 with stable Graves' hyperthyroidism.

The TCR beta CDR3 regions were amplified from the RNA transcripts. A first-round RT-PCR of the TCR CDR3 used the HTBI primer set with the Qiagen OneStep RT-PCR kit. A second multiplex PCR round built the libraries, followed by size selection and purification. Libraries were sequenced paired-end with 100 bp reads on an Illumina HiSeq2000. The original pipeline was this. SOAPnuke was used to process the raw data, with reads discarded if the reads contained adapters or uncalled bases, had a mean Phred below 15, or lacked an exact constant-primer or identifier match. High-quality paired reads were merged with COPE v1.2.5, and unique nucleotide sequences were defined as clonotypes. Clonotypes were aligned to IMGT TRBV, TRBD and TRBJ reference segments using MiTCR v1.1. Analysis was restricted to V-J combinations with a frequency above 0.0001, which covered about 99% of repertoires. A TCS score was defined as the ratio between F50 (clonal expansion) and ExV (chaos), using BLOSUM62-based TCRdist between CDR3 peptides within each V-J. Welch's t-statistics and random forest reduced 450 to 600 V-J features to around 14, which were used in a naive Bayes classifier (R e1071). The raw public data were reprocessed by TCRdb itself: fastp quality trimming at Q25, MiXCR clonotype calling, in-frame beta chains only. Entries are consolidated by CDR3 protein sequence, retaining the most common genes and DNA. The V and J calls here are based on TCRdb, not the publication. The sample table shows around 400,000 distinct CDR3 sequences, and 25% are seen once. The ten top clones hold 73% of the sample.

This clonotype was observed many times. Its antigen remains undetermined. No base quality information exists; no much larger clone differs at one position. There are 13 amino acids in the CDR3, from cysteine to phenylalanine inclusive. Only the CDR3 region is kept as DNA, spanning 39 bases read in frame from base 1. Between the V and J ends, shortened by 2 bases and 3 bases respectively, the junction contains 8 bases. According to the germline V gene, CDR1 reads MDHEN and CDR2 reads SYDVKM. Stable Graves' hyperthyroidism was defined as no progression to ophthalmopathy during 18 months of follow-up. Hyperthyroidism patients were aged 18 to 65 years and newly diagnosed, with disease duration of less than 2 months. Exclusion was applied to patients with uncontrolled infections, other autoimmune diseases, pregnancy or lactation. Diagnoses were based on clinical symptoms, serum thyroxine and TRAb, thyroid ultrasound and orbital computed tomography. PBMCs were separated from over 9 ml of fresh peripheral blood using Ficoll-Paque density gradient centrifugation. Trizol reagent was used to extract total RNA, and RNA quality was then checked on an Agilent 2100 Bioanalyzer.

Paper-wide results and their limitations: No statistical method was used to set the sample size in advance, and investigators knew the group allocation. A model built on a 13 V-J signature distinguished ophthalmopathy from stable hyperthyroidism, reaching around 87% sensitivity and around 82% specificity in cross-validation and 80%/75% in testing. Most expanded thyroid clonotypes (frequency above 0.001) were also detected in blood, a finding suggesting that blood repertoires may reflect thyroid immune responses. During validation, the model predicted progression to ophthalmopathy a median of approximately 6 months ahead of onset, with approximately 71% sensitivity and 72% to 85% specificity.

Sequenced input: blood. The rearrangement combines TRBV28 with TRBJ2-7; no D gene can be assigned with confidence. The TCR comes from a man aged 50-59 years with Graves' hyperthyroidism. The DNA sequence reads TGTGCCAGCAGTTTAGGGCCGTTCTACGAGCAGTACTTC. Translated, it gives CASSLGPFYEQYF.